This entry lists 13 T cell receptor beta chains sequenced from one sample in a study of cytomegalovirus exposure and HLA in healthy donors. With 60 Vbeta and 13 Jbeta primers, the PCR was carried out. Data came from immunoSEQ multiplex PCR; TCRdb stores just in-frame clones and leaves some out. The listing records roughly 84,000 clones. The sample was PBMCs. The receptor set was obtained from a man in his fifties or sixties in good health and CMV-seronegative.

The V gene is TRBV18, the J gene TRBJ1-5, with 7 bases lining up with TRBD1. Germline-derived CDR1 and CDR2 are KGHSH and LQKENI. The junction had 2 bases not matched to a gene; V was cut back by 3 bases and J by 6 bases. There are 13 residues in the CDR3. The CDR3 coding sequence is TGTGCCAGCTCACCTGACAGGGCTCAGCCCCAGCATTTT. This codes for CASSPDRAQPQHF. The whole variable domain, filled in from reference TRBV18 and TRBJ1-5, reads NAGVMQNPRHLVRRRGQEARLRCSPMKGHSHVYWYRQLPEEGLKFMVYLQKENIIDESGMPKERFSAEFPKEGPSILRIQQVVRGDSAAYFCASSPDRAQPQHFGDGTRLSIL.

This sequence joins TRBV4-3 and TRBJ2-3, with TRBD2 identical over 11 bases. The CDR3 runs to 19 residues. Unmatched junction bases numbered 13, after V lost 1 base and J lost 4 bases. The V gene's germline CDR1 is LGHNA and CDR2 YSLEER. CDR3 protein: CASSQASYNSGGVADTQYF. The CDR3 bases are TGCGCCAGCAGCCAAGCTAGCTATAATAGCGGGGGGGTCGCAGATACGCAGTATTTT.

This chain joins TRBV28 and TRBJ2-1, with 10 positions matching TRBD1. V was pared by 6 bases and J by 9 bases, with 2 bases of the junction left unmatched. This CDR3 has 12 amino acids. Per germline, CDR1 MDHEN and CDR2 SYDVKM. The DNA of the CDR3 is TGTGCCAGCAGGACAGGGGGCAGTGAGCAGTTCTTC. Protein sequence: CASRTGGSEQFF.

The V call is TRBV5-1, the J call TRBJ1-2; TRBD1 matches 10 bases. V shed 3 bases and J 4 bases; nucleotides not matched to a gene: 3. The CDR3 consists of 14 residues. Germline V gene lookup returns CDR1 SGHRS and CDR2 YFSETQ. CDR3 nucleotides: TGCGCCAGCAGCTCAGGACAGGGGGTCTATGGCTACACCTTC. Amino acid sequence: CASSSGQGVYGYTF. Full variable domain (missing parts from reference TRBV5-1 and TRBJ1-2): KAGVTQTPRYLIKTRGQQVTLSCSPISGHRSVSWYQQTPGQGLQFLFEYFSETQRNKGNFPGRFSGRQFSNSRSEMNVSTLELGDSALYLCASSSGQGVYGYTFGSGTRLTVV.

The J gene is TRBJ2-7, the V gene TRBV10-3; D call uncertain. Between the trimmed V and J ends, which lost 2 bases and 3 bases, there was a span of 5 bases. CDR1 and CDR2 from the germline V gene are ENHRY and SYGVKD. The CDR3 length is 12 residues. DNA for the CDR3: TGTGCCATCAGTGAGAACAGCTACGAGCAGTACTTC. Protein sequence: CAISENSYEQYF.

The chain links TRBV13 to TRBJ2-1; 11 positions match TRBD2. J lost 8 bases, V lost 3 bases, and 12 bases had no gene match. Germline V gene data show CDR1 as PRHDT and CDR2 as FYEKMQ (reference sequence). This CDR3 contains 17 residues. The CDR3 DNA follows: TGTGCCAGCAGCTTCCCCCTGACTAGCGGGGCTTGGGATGAGCAGTTCTTC. Its translation: CASSFPLTSGAWDEQFF.

The genes are TRBV18 and TRBJ1-4; D is ambiguous. The CDR3 consists of 15 residues. Germline V CDR1 and CDR2: KGHSH, LQKENI. Trimming left V 1 base short and J 7 bases short, with 13 bases between. The CDR3: CASSPLGSPGEKLFF. The CDR3 DNA follows: TGTGCCAGCTCACCACTCGGCTCTCCGGGTGAAAAACTGTTTTTT.

V and J are TRBV7-3 and TRBJ2-1, with TRBD2 identical over 7 bases. Germline V gene data show CDR1 as SGHTA and CDR2 as FQGTGA. Unmatched junction bases numbered 8, after V lost 2 bases and J lost 10 bases. The CDR3 is made up of 14 amino acids. CDR3 in DNA: TGTGCCAGCAGCTTAGGGGTAGCGGGTAAGGAGCAGTTCTTC. Amino acids: CASSLGVAGKEQFF.

The CDR3 loop is CASRSTSGDSYEQYF. CDR3 nucleotide sequence: TGTGCCAGCAGGTCAACTAGCGGGGACTCCTACGAGCAGTACTTC. This chain connects TRBV6-6 to TRBJ2-7, with 10 nucleotides matching TRBD2. CDR1 and CDR2 from the germline V gene are MNHNY and SVGAGI (reference sequence). With 6 bases clipped from V and 0 bases from J, the junction kept 5 bases outside the gene matches. CDR3 length: 15 amino acids.

The V call is TRBV29-1, the J call TRBJ1-1; 7 bases agree with TRBD1. With 4 bases clipped from V and 4 bases from J, the junction kept 6 bases outside the gene matches. The CDR3 spans 13 residues. Germline loops: CDR1 SQVTM, CDR2 ANQGSEA. The CDR3: CSVVQGVGTEAFF. The CDR3 coding sequence is TGCAGCGTTGTTCAGGGGGTGGGCACTGAAGCTTTCTTT.

The rearrangement joins TRBV4-2 to TRBJ1-3, with unresolved D. The CDR3 extends over 16 amino acids. V lost 1 base, J lost 0 bases, and 10 bases lay in between. The germline gives CDR1 LGHNA, CDR2 YNFKEQ. The DNA for the CDR3 is TGTGCCAGCAGCCAAGGCCCGTCGAGCTCTGGAAACACCATATATTTT. Translation: CASSQGPSSSGNTIYF.

This chain connects TRBV5-6 to TRBJ2-3; 8 bases are shared with TRBD1. The CDR3 has 13 amino acids. Losses at the gene ends were 2 bases for V and 4 bases for J; bases not matched to a gene: 0. Per germline, CDR1 SGHDT and CDR2 YYEEEE. The CDR3 region is CASSLQGADTQYF. CDR3 in DNA: TGTGCCAGCAGCTTACAGGGGGCAGATACGCAGTATTTT.

The V gene is TRBV19, the J gene TRBJ1-2; D remains ambiguous. CDR3 length equals 14 residues. Trimming took off 8 bases at V and 4 bases at J, with 17 bases between the two ends. Per germline, CDR1 LNHDA and CDR2 SQIVND (reference sequence). The CDR3 DNA reads as TGTGCCAGTCGCCCCGGGTCAACAACCTATGGCTACACCTTC. Translating it yields CASRPGSTTYGYTF.